The next 8 T cell receptor beta chains were all read from a single sample in a study of T cell responses to AZD1222 COVID-19 vaccine listed by TCRdb under 2021. The meaning of the sample's time point label: baseline before first vaccination. The receptor library was made with the immunoSEQ multiplex PCR assay. Held by TCRdb, this immuneACCESS table contains in-frame sequences only and omits some clones. Under half of the omission traces to an unresolved V gene where checked; the cause of the rest is unknown. In this sample the table shows some 140,000 clones, 90% to 95% of which occur a single time. Around 3.1% of the sample lies in the top ten. This sample comprised peripheral blood, obtained on day 0 of AZD1222 vaccination. The receptors come from an adult in good health.

This clone was counted a few times. The V and J genes are TRBV9 and TRBJ2-7; D possibly corresponds to TRBD1 (5 bases). Germline loops: CDR1 SGDLS, CDR2 YYNGEE. The CDR3 covers 15 residues. Trimming cost V 4 bases and J 2 bases, with 16 bases left between them. The CDR3 DNA reads as TGTGCCAGCAGCAAATACAGGTCCAGGCCCTACGAGCAGTACTTC. This encodes CASSKYRSRPYEQYF. Combining the CDR3 with reference TRBV9 and TRBJ2-7 gives the whole variable domain DSGVTQTPKHLITATGQRVTLRCSPRSGDLSVYWYQQSLDQGLQFLIQYYNGEERAKGNILERFSAQQFPDLHSELNLSSLELGDSALYFCASSKYRSRPYEQYFGPGTRLTVT.

This clone showed up just a few times. CDR3 coding DNA: TGTGCCAGCAGCTATACTAGATCCGGGGCCAACGTCCTGACTTTC. It yields the protein CASSYTRSGANVLTF. V gene TRBV5-4 combines with J gene TRBJ2-6; tentative D call: TRBD2 (5 bases). CDR1 and CDR2 (germline): SGHNT, YYREEE (reference sequence). This CDR3 has 15 residues. V lost 3 bases and J lost 4, with 11 bases in between.

The chain carries TRBV28 and TRBJ2-3; D is perhaps TRBD1 (6 bases). V shed 7 bases and J shed 3 bases, with 11 bases lying between them. Per the germline V gene, CDR1 is MDHEN and CDR2 is SYDVKM. The CDR3 is made up of 13 amino acids. The CDR3 sequence: CASTRGATDTQYF. The CDR3 region has the DNA TGTGCCAGCACCAGGGGAGCGACAGATACGCAGTATTTT.

The chain combines TRBV6-5 with TRBJ1-2; TRBD1 aligns across 9 bases. V lost 8 bases and J lost 7; bases outside the gene matches: 14. Per germline, CDR1 MNHEY and CDR2 SVGAGI. The CDR3 length is 15 residues. The chain's CDR3 is CASESAGTGNGGYTF. CDR3 coding DNA: TGTGCCAGCGAATCAGCCGGGACAGGGAATGGTGGCTACACCTTC.

The chain carries TRBV16 and TRBJ2-2; no clear D gene. Per germline, CDR1 KGHSY and CDR2 FQNENV. CDR3 length: 14 residues. Trimming cost V 1 base and J 6 bases, with 9 bases left between them. The CDR3: CASSQFPGAGELFF. The CDR3 bases are TGTGCCAGCAGCCAATTTCCCGGCGCCGGGGAGCTGTTTTTT.

This chain connects TRBV4-2 to TRBJ2-3, with 9 positions matching TRBD2. V shed 6 bases and J 3 bases; nucleotides not matched to a gene: 13. The CDR3 contains 17 residues. Germline V gene sequence: CDR1 LGHNA, CDR2 YNFKEQ. CDR3 sequence reads: CASRKNRREGRTDTQYF. CDR3 nucleotide sequence: TGTGCCAGCAGGAAGAATAGGCGGGAGGGCAGGACAGATACGCAGTATTTT.

DNA for the CDR3: TGCGCCAGCAGTATGGAGCCCCTGGGGACCGGGGAGCTGTTTTTT. Translation: CASSMEPLGTGELFF. This rearrangement joins TRBV10-1 to TRBJ2-2, with D uncertain. Germline CDR1 is WNHNN and CDR2 is SYGVQD (reference sequence). This CDR3 has 15 amino acids. The ends were cut back, 5 bases at V and 5 bases at J, with 15 bases in the middle.

On this clone itself: This CDR3 is also generated by other DNA sequences in the sample. The chain couples TRBV2 to TRBJ1-2; possibly TRBD1 for D (5 bases). The CDR3 contains 13 residues. CDR1 and CDR2 from the germline V gene are SNHLY and FYNNEI. Trimming took off 0 bases at V and 5 bases at J, with 7 bases between the two ends. The CDR3 DNA sequence: TGTGCCAGCAGTGAAGCGCGGGGGTATGGCTACACCTTC. Translation: CASSEARGYGYTF.